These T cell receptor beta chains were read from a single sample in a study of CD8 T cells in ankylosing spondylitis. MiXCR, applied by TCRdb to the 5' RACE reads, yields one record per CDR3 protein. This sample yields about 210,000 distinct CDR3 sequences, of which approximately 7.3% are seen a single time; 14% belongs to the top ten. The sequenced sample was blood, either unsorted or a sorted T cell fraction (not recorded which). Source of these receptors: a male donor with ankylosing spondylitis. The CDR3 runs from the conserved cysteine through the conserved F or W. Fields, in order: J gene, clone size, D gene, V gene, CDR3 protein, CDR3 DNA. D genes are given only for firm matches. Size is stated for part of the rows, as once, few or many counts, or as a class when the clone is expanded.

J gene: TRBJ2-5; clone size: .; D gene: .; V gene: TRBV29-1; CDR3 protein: CSVEDPGTVGTQYF; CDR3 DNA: TGCAGCGTTGAAGACCCGGGGACGGTCGGGACCCAGTACTTC
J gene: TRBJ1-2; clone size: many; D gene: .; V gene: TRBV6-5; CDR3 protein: CASSYSWGASYGYTF; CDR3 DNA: TGTGCCAGCAGTTACTCTTGGGGCGCCAGTTATGGCTACACCTTC
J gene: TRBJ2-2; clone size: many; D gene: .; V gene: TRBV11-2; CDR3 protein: CASSLSAGWDTGELFF; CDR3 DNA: TGTGCCAGCAGCTTATCGGCAGGGTGGGACACCGGGGAGCTGTTTTTT
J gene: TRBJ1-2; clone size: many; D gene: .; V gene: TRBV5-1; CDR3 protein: CASSLVGQGNRYGYTF; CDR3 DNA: TGCGCCAGCAGCTTGGTTGGGCAGGGGAATAGGTATGGCTACACCTTC
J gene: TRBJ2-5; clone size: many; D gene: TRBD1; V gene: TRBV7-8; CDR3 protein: CASSPVLGQGGGETQYF; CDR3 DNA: TGTGCCAGCAGCCCCGTTTTGGGACAGGGGGGAGGAGAGACCCAGTACTTC
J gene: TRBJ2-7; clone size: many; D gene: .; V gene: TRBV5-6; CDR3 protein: CASSGGGGSYEQYF; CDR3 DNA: TGTGCCAGCAGCGGAGGGGGGGGGTCCTACGAGCAGTACTTC
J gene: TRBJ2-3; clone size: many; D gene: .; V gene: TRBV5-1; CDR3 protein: CASTQRAMADTQYF; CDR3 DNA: TGCGCCAGCACCCAGCGAGCGATGGCAGATACGCAGTATTTT
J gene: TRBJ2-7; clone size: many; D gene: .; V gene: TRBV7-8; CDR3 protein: CASSLSAGRHEQYF; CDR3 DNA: TGTGCCAGCAGCTTATCGGCAGGGCGACACGAGCAGTACTTC
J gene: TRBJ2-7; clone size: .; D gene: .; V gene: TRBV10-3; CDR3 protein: CAISESGRSYEQYF; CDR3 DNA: TGTGCCATCAGTGAGTCGGGCAGATCCTACGAGCAGTACTTC
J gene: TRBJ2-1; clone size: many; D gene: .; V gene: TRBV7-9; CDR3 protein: CASSPDQNEQFF; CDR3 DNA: TGTGCCAGCAGCCCGGACCAGAATGAGCAGTTCTTC
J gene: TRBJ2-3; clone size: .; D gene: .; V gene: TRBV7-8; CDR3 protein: CASSSETGPDTQYF; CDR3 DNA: TGTGCCAGCAGCTCAGAAACAGGGCCAGATACGCAGTATTTT
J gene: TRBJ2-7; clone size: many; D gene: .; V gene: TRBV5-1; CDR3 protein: CASSTTPNYEQYF; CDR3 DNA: TGCGCCAGCAGCACCACACCGAACTACGAGCAGTACTTC
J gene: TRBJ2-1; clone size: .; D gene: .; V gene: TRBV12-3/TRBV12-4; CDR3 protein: CASSFSGGGNNEQFF; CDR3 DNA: TGTGCCAGCAGTTTCAGCGGAGGCGGGAACAATGAGCAGTTCTTC
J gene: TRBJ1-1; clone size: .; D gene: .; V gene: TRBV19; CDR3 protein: CASSGATMGTEAFF; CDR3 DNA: TGTGCCAGTAGTGGTGCGACCATGGGCACTGAAGCTTTCTTT
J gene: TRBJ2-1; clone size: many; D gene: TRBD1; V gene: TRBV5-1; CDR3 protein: CASSHGQGPYNEQFF; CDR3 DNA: TGCGCCAGCAGCCATGGACAGGGACCATACAATGAGCAGTTCTTC
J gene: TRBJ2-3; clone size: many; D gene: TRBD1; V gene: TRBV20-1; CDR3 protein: CSARTGPATQYF; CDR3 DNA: TGCAGTGCTAGGACAGGGCCCGCTACGCAGTATTTT
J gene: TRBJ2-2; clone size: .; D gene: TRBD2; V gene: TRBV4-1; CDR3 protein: CASSRGLVGELFF; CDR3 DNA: TGCGCCAGCAGCCGCGGACTAGTAGGGGAGCTGTTTTTT
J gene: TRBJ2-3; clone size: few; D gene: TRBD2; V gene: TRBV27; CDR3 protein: CASRIAATSGGYTDTQYF; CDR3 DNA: TGTGCCAGCAGGATCGCCGCGACTAGCGGGGGCTATACAGATACGCAGTATTTT
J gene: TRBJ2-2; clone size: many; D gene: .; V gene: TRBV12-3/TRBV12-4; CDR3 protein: CASSLYRGEELFF; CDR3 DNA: TGTGCCAGCAGTTTATATCGGGGCGAGGAGCTGTTTTTT
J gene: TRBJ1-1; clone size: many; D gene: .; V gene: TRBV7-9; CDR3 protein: CASSLGPPGTMNTEAFF; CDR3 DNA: TGTGCCAGCAGCTTGGGCCCTCCCGGGACAATGAACACTGAAGCTTTCTTT
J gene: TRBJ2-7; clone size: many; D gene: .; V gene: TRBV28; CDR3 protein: CASSLLSQVYEQYF; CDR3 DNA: TGTGCCAGCAGTTTATTGTCACAGGTATACGAGCAGTACTTC
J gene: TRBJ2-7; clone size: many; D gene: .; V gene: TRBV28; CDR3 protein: CASSLVLYEQYF; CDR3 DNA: TGTGCCAGCAGTTTAGTCCTCTACGAGCAGTACTTC
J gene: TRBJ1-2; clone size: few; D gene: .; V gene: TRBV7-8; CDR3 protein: CASITPGPPHGYTF; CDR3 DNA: TGTGCCAGCATTACCCCCGGTCCCCCGCATGGCTACACCTTC
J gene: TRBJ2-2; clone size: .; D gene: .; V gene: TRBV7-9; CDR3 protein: CASRQNIERSTGELFF; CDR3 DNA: TGTGCCAGCAGACAAAACATTGAACGTTCCACCGGGGAGCTGTTTTTT
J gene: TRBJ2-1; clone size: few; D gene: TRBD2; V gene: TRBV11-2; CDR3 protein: CASSLDPRTSGKYNEQFF; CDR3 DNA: TGTGCCAGCAGCTTAGACCCCAGGACTAGCGGAAAGTACAATGAGCAGTTCTTC
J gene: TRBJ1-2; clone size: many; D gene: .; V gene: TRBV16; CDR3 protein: CASSQLGSYGYTF; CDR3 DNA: TGTGCCAGCAGCCAATTGGGAAGCTATGGCTACACCTTC
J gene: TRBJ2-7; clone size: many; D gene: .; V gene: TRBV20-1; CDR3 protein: CSARDPNSAEQYF; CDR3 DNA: TGCAGTGCTAGAGATCCCAACAGCGCCGAGCAGTACTTC
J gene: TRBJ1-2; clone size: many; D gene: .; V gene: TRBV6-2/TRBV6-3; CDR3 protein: CASSSGGQRYGYTF; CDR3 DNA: TGTGCCAGCAGTTCCGGCGGACAGCGCTATGGCTACACCTTC
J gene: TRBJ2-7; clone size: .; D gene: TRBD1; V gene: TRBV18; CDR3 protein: CASSPRGQGIYEQYF; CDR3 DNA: TGTGCCAGCTCACCAAGGGGACAGGGGATTTACGAGCAGTACTTC
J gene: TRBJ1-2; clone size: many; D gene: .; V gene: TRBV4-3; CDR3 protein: CASSQGYQGYGYTF; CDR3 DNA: TGCGCCAGCAGCCAAGGTTACCAGGGCTATGGCTACACCTTC
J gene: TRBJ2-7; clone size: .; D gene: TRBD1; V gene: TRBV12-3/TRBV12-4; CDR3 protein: CASSFGDRGRGEQYF; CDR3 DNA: TGTGCCAGCAGTTTCGGGGACAGGGGGCGCGGCGAGCAGTACTTC
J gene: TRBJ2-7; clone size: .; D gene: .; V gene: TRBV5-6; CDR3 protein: CASGPSWRLYEQYF; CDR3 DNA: TGTGCCAGCGGACCTAGCTGGAGGTTGTACGAGCAGTACTTC
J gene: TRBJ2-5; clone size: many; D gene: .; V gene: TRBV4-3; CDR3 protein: CASSQGLRGQETQYF; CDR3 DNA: TGCGCCAGCAGCCAAGGTCTTCGGGGGCAAGAGACCCAGTACTTC
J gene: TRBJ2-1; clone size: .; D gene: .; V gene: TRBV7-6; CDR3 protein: CASSPGQSTNEQFF; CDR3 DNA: TGTGCCAGCAGCCCCGGACAGTCCACCAATGAGCAGTTCTTC
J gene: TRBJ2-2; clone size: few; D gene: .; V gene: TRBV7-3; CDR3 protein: CASSLIRPSNTGELFF; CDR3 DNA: TGTGCCAGCAGCTTAATTAGGCCCTCGAACACCGGGGAGCTGTTTTTT
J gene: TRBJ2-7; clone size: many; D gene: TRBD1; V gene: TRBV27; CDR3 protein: CASSIPGQGNEQYF; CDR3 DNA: TGTGCCAGCAGTATCCCGGGACAGGGCAACGAGCAGTACTTC
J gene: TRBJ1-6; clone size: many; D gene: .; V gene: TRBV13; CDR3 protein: CASSLGRTRGSSPLHF; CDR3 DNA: TGTGCCAGCAGCTTAGGAAGGACAAGGGGGTCTTCACCCCTCCACTTT
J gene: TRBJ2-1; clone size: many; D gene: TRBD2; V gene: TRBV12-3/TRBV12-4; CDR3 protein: CASSSLADAPFF; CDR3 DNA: TGTGCCAGCAGTTCCCTAGCGGACGCACCGTTCTTC
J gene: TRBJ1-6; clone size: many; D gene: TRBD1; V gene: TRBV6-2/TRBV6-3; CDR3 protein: CASVDRAKGSPLHF; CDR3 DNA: TGTGCCAGCGTGGACAGGGCGAAGGGTTCACCCCTCCACTTT
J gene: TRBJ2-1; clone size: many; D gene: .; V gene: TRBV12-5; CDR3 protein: CASGSGLTSGDEQFF; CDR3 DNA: TGTGCTAGTGGCTCCGGACTAACCTCTGGAGATGAGCAGTTCTTC
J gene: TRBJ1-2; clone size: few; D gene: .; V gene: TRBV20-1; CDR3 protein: CSALRGIDGYTF; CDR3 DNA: TGCAGTGCTCTCCGGGGGATCGATGGCTACACCTTC
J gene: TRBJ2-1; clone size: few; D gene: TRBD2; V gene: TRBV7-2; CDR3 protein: CASSLAPSGILGYNEQFF; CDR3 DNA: TGTGCCAGCAGCTTAGCCCCTAGCGGGATACTCGGATACAATGAGCAGTTCTTC
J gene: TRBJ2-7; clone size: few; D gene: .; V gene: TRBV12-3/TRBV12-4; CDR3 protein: CASSSTQGSEQYF; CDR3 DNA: TGTGCCAGCAGTTCGACACAGGGAAGCGAGCAGTACTTC
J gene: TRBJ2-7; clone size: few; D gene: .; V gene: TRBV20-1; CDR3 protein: CSARGTWSSYEQYF; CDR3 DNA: TGCAGTGCTAGGGGGACTTGGAGCTCCTACGAGCAGTACTTC
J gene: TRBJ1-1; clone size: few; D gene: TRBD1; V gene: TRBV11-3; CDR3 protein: CASSQNRGTEAFF; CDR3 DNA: TGTGCCAGCAGCCAAAACAGGGGGACTGAAGCTTTCTTT
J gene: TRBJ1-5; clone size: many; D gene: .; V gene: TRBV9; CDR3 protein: CASSVDGNQPQHF; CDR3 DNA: TGTGCCAGCAGCGTAGACGGCAATCAGCCCCAGCATTTT
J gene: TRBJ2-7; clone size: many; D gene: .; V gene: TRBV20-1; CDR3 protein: CSARDKGSGSYEQYF; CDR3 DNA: TGCAGTGCTAGAGATAAGGGGTCGGGCTCCTACGAGCAGTACTTC
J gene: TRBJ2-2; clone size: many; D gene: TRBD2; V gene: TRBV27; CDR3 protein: CASSPVRGGVTGELFF; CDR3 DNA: TGTGCCAGCAGTCCTGTGCGGGGGGGCGTCACCGGGGAGCTGTTTTTT
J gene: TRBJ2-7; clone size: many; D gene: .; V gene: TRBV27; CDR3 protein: CASIVPGKPYEQYF; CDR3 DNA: TGTGCCAGCATTGTCCCCGGGAAACCCTACGAGCAGTACTTC
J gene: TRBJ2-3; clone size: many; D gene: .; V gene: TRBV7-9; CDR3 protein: CASSLLPADTQYF; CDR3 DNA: TGTGCCAGCAGCCTCCTTCCTGCAGATACGCAGTATTTT